A single sample gave rise to the 32 T cell receptor beta chains below, sequenced in a study of shared clonotypes between healthy human individuals. Naivety among CD8 cells was defined by CD45RO negativity and positive CCR7 selection, thereby excluding terminally differentiated effector memory CD45RA+ cells. Some clones are missing from TCRdb's copy, which holds only in-frame ones; the method was immunoSEQ multiplex PCR. The sample holds 550,000 to 750,000 clones, 95% seen once. Sequenced: naive CD8+ T cells sorted from blood. These receptors were taken from a woman in her 30s in good health.

V usage is TRBV28 and J usage is TRBJ1-1; unclear D gene. The germline gives CDR1 MDHEN, CDR2 SYDVKM. The ends were cut back, 3 bases at V and 5 bases at J, with 10 bases in the middle. The CDR3 runs 13 residues. In nucleotides, the CDR3 is TGTGCCAGCAGTTTGGCCCTCACAACTGAAGCTTTCTTT. It codes for CASSLALTTEAFF.

The rearrangement links TRBV11-1 to TRBJ2-5, with 10 bases matching TRBD2. This CDR3 region has 16 residues. The germline V gene has CDR1 SGHAT and CDR2 FQDESV (reference sequence). The V segment lost 3 bases and the J segment 3 bases; nucleotides outside the gene matches: 7. Here the CDR3 DNA reads TGTGCCAGCAGCTTTACCGGGACTAGCGCAAAAGAGACCCAGTACTTC. Translation: CASSFTGTSAKETQYF.

The chain joins TRBV9 to TRBJ2-1; D uncertain. This CDR3 is 12 amino acids long. Trimming stripped 4 bases from V and 7 bases from J, with 9 bases between. Germline V gene data show CDR1 as SGDLS and CDR2 as YYNGEE. The CDR3 bases are TGTGCCAGCAGCCCCACGGATAATGAGCAGTTCTTC. Amino acid sequence: CASSPTDNEQFF.

J is TRBJ2-1 and V is TRBV6-6, with D possibly called TRBD1 or TRBD2 (5 bases each). This CDR3 region has 13 residues. The V end lost 7 bases, the J end lost 7 bases, and 14 bases lay between the germline ends. Per the germline V gene, CDR1 is MNHNY and CDR2 is SVGAGI (reference sequence). The CDR3 region has the DNA TGTGCCAGCACGCGACGCGAGGGGAATGAGCAGTTCTTC. Translation: CASTRREGNEQFF.

The chain links TRBV7-8 to TRBJ2-7; 9 positions agree with TRBD2. Trimming cost V 5 bases and J 0 bases; bases outside gene matches: 14. Germline V gene sequence: CDR1 SGHVS, CDR2 FQNEAQ. This CDR3 contains 18 residues. This chain's CDR3 is CASSGGGSGSGSSYEQYF. The CDR3 DNA reads TGTGCCAGCAGCGGGGGGGGTAGCGGGAGCGGAAGCTCCTACGAGCAGTACTTC.

This chain connects TRBV11-2 to TRBJ2-7; TRBD1 aligns across 8 bases. The CDR3 sequence is 15 residues long. Germline lookup yields CDR1 SGHAT and CDR2 FQNNGV. The V gene end was trimmed by 0 bases and the J gene end by 3 bases; junction bases not matched to a gene: 4. DNA of the CDR3: TGTGCCAGCAGCTTAGAAACAGGGGGTTTCTACGAGCAGTACTTC. Its translation: CASSLETGGFYEQYF.

The V gene is TRBV6-5, the J gene TRBJ2-7; D may be TRBD1 (6 bases). Germline V gene sequence: CDR1 MNHEY, CDR2 SVGAGI. CDR3 length: 13 amino acids. With 6 bases removed from V and 2 bases from J, the gap between germline ends came to 11 bases. As DNA, the CDR3 is TGTGCCAGCAGCACAGGGATCCCCTACGAGCAGTACTTC. Translating gives CASSTGIPYEQYF.

This chain links TRBV28 with TRBJ1-1; weak D call: TRBD1 (5 bases). CDR3 length: 14 residues. The germline V gene encodes CDR1 MDHEN and CDR2 SYDVKM. The V gene lost 1 base and the J gene lost 2 bases, with 8 bases spanning the gap. The DNA of the CDR3 is TGTGCCAGCAGTTTATTGGGGGGTAACACTGAAGCTTTCTTT. It is translated as CASSLLGGNTEAFF.

The chain employs TRBV13 and TRBJ2-7; the D is unclear. From germline, CDR1 is PRHDT and CDR2 FYEKMQ (reference sequence). The CDR3 extends over 13 amino acids. Trimming shortened V by 5 bases and J by 6 bases, and 14 bases separated the two germline ends. In DNA form, the CDR3 reads TGTGCCAGCAGCGTCATGGCCCTTGGCGAGCAGTACTTC. Protein sequence: CASSVMALGEQYF.

CDR3: CASSLVLGSLADSYNEQFF. CDR3 DNA: TGTGCCAGCAGCTTGGTATTAGGGTCGCTAGCGGACTCCTACAATGAGCAGTTCTTC. The rearrangement links TRBV7-9 to TRBJ2-1; 7 bases are shared with TRBD2. Germline V gives CDR1 SEHNR, CDR2 FQNEAQ (reference sequence). Germline trimming cut 3 bases from V and 0 bases from J; bases unmatched to any gene: 14. There are 19 residues in the CDR3.

J is TRBJ2-7 and V is TRBV6-5; the match to TRBD2 covers 7 bases. V lost 6 bases to trimming and J lost 4 bases; unmatched junction nucleotides: 9. The CDR3 spans 14 residues. The germline CDR1 and CDR2 sequences are MNHEY and SVGAGI. CDR3 DNA: TGTGCCAGCAGCTCGACTAGCAGTAGGTACGAGCAGTACTTC. The encoded protein is CASSSTSSRYEQYF.

The rearrangement links TRBV27 to TRBJ2-1; tentative D call: TRBD2 (5 bases). The ends were cut back, 2 bases at V and 2 bases at J, with 22 bases in the middle. Germline V lookup: CDR1 MNHEY, CDR2 SMNVEV (reference sequence). CDR3 length: 19 residues. CDR3 in amino acids: CASSLGLAHTITAYNEQFF. The CDR3 DNA is TGTGCCAGCAGTTTAGGTCTAGCCCACACGATCACGGCCTACAATGAGCAGTTCTTC.

CDR3 loop: CASRTPHGGPTGELFF. In DNA form, the CDR3 reads TGTGCCAGCAGGACCCCCCATGGGGGGCCCACCGGGGAGCTGTTTTTT. This chain joins TRBV28 and TRBJ2-2; D tentatively reads TRBD1 or TRBD2 (6 bases each). CDR3 length: 16 amino acids. V shed 6 bases and J shed 4 bases, with 18 bases lying between them. Germline V gene lookup returns CDR1 MDHEN and CDR2 SYDVKM. Full variable domain (outside the CDR3, taken from reference TRBV28 and TRBJ2-2): DVKVTQSSRYLVKRTGEKVFLECVQDMDHENMFWYRQDPGLGLRLIYFSYDVKMKEKGDIPEGYSVSREKKERFSLILESASTNQTSMYLCASRTPHGGPTGELFFGEGSRLTVL.

The J gene is TRBJ2-6, the V gene TRBV19, with D maybe TRBD1 (5 bases). V lost 4 bases and J lost 0, with 19 bases in between. Germline values: CDR1 LNHDA, CDR2 SQIVND (reference sequence). The length of the CDR3 is 19 residues. The CDR3 sequence: CASSSDSLKLSSGANVLTF. The CDR3 nucleotides read TGTGCCAGTAGTAGTGACAGCCTTAAGCTTAGCTCTGGGGCCAACGTCCTGACTTTC.

V is TRBV2 and J is TRBJ2-1; 9 bases fit TRBD1. Germline V gene sequence: CDR1 SNHLY, CDR2 FYNNEI. The CDR3 length is 15 residues. Trimming took 6 bases from V and 6 from J; bases not matched to a gene: 9. The CDR3 region is CASSPGTGFFNEQFF. The CDR3 bases are TGTGCCAGCAGCCCCGGGACAGGGTTTTTCAATGAGCAGTTCTTC.

The chain recombines TRBV5-1 with TRBJ2-7; no clear D gene. CDR1 and CDR2 (germline): SGHRS, YFSETQ. The CDR3 contains 15 residues. V was pared by 0 bases and J by 0 bases, with 10 bases between. Here the CDR3 DNA reads TGCGCCAGCAGCTTGGTACGAGATTTCTCCTACGAGCAGTACTTC. Amino acid sequence: CASSLVRDFSYEQYF.

The chain uses TRBV28 and TRBJ2-7, with D tentatively TRBD1 (6 bases). The germline V gene has CDR1 MDHEN and CDR2 SYDVKM. V was clipped by 6 bases and J by 0 bases, with 12 bases between them. This CDR3 spans 14 amino acids. The CDR3 here is CASSRNRDSYEQYF. The CDR3 nucleotides read TGTGCCAGCAGCCGAAACAGGGACTCCTACGAGCAGTACTTC.

Here the CDR3 reads CASSPGLAGGPPDEQYF. The CDR3 bases are TGCGCCAGCAGCCCGGGACTAGCGGGAGGGCCACCGGACGAGCAGTACTTC. The chain couples TRBV5-1 to TRBJ2-7, with 16 bases lining up with TRBD2. CDR1 SGHRS and CDR2 YFSETQ come from the germline V gene. The CDR3 runs to 17 residues. V lost 4 bases, J lost 5 bases, and 9 bases stayed unmatched.

J is TRBJ1-1 and V is TRBV7-9; the D is unclear. Trimming removed 3 bases at V and 1 base at J, with 3 bases between. Germline CDR1 is SEHNR and CDR2 is FQNEAQ (reference sequence). The CDR3 contains 12 residues. This CDR3 is CASSFSNTEAFF. The CDR3 DNA follows: TGTGCCAGCAGCTTTTCGAACACTGAAGCTTTCTTT. The whole variable domain, filled in from reference TRBV7-9 and TRBJ1-1, reads DTGVSQNPRHKITKRGQNVTFRCDPISEHNRLYWYRQTLGQGPEFLTYFQNEAQLEKSRLLSDRFSAERPKGSFSTLEIQRTEQGDSAMYLCASSFSNTEAFFGQGTRLTVV.

The CDR3 DNA follows: TGTGCCAGCAGTTTAAGTCGAATAGCGGACTACGAGCAGTACTTC. This gives the protein CASSLSRIADYEQYF. The rearrangement joins TRBV28 to TRBJ2-7, with D tentatively TRBD2 (6 bases). The CDR3 is 15 residues long. V was clipped by 2 bases and J by 3 bases, with 14 bases between them. Per germline, CDR1 MDHEN and CDR2 SYDVKM.

The chain couples TRBV7-9 to TRBJ2-1; D may be TRBD2 (6 bases). This CDR3 contains 11 residues. Trimming took off 6 bases at V and 7 bases at J, with 7 bases between the two ends. Per the germline V gene, CDR1 is SEHNR and CDR2 is FQNEAQ (reference sequence). The CDR3 DNA is TGTGCCAGCAGACGGGGGAATGAGCAGTTCTTC. This gives the protein CASRRGNEQFF.

The J gene is TRBJ1-5, the V gene TRBV5-6; tentative D call: TRBD1 (5 bases). V was trimmed by 4 bases and J by 3 bases, leaving 8 bases between them. The CDR3 is 13 amino acids. Germline CDR1 is SGHDT and CDR2 is YYEEEE. The CDR3, as DNA: TGTGCCAGCAGCAGGGGAGACAATCAGCCCCAGCATTTT. Its translation: CASSRGDNQPQHF. The full variable domain, its missing parts supplied by reference TRBV5-6 and TRBJ1-5, is DAGVTQSPTHLIKTRGQQVTLRCSPKSGHDTVSWYQQALGQGPQFIFQYYEEEERQRGNFPDRFSGHQFPNYSSELNVNALLLGDSALYLCASSRGDNQPQHFGDGTRLSIL.

V and J are TRBV5-6 and TRBJ1-1; TRBD1 aligns across 10 bases. CDR1 and CDR2 (germline): SGHDT, YYEEEE. This CDR3 has 14 residues. J gave up 7 bases and V 3 bases, and 6 bases lay outside the gene matches. Written as DNA, the CDR3 is TGTGCCAGCAGCTGGACAGGGGGTATGGATGAAGCTTTCTTT. It codes for CASSWTGGMDEAFF.

Of note for this clone: Other DNA sequences in this sample translate to the same CDR3. V and J are TRBV27 and TRBJ1-1; the D is unclear. The CDR3 contains 13 residues. V was trimmed by 6 bases and J by 0 bases, leaving 8 bases between them. CDR1 is MNHEY, CDR2 SMNVEV, per germline (reference sequence). The chain's CDR3 is CASRTTMNTEAFF. DNA of the CDR3: TGTGCCAGCAGGACGACCATGAACACTGAAGCTTTCTTT.

This clone has just a few counts. This chain uses TRBV28 with TRBJ1-5; weak D call: TRBD1 (5 bases). The germline V and J ends were trimmed by 2 bases and 6 bases, with 8 bases remaining between them. The CDR3 loop spans 13 amino acids. Germline loops: CDR1 MDHEN, CDR2 SYDVKM. The CDR3 bases are TGTGCCAGCAGTTTAGACAGTGGTCAGCCCCAGCATTTT. This codes for CASSLDSGQPQHF.

The CDR3 DNA follows: TGCGCCAGCAGCCCACTAAGCCCCATGGTGACTGAAGCTTTCTTT. This translates into CASSPLSPMVTEAFF. The chain uses TRBV5-1 and TRBJ1-1; D call uncertain. The CDR3 spans 15 residues. Trimming pared 4 bases from V and 5 bases from J, leaving 18 bases between. Germline assignment: CDR1 SGHRS and CDR2 YFSETQ.

V and J are TRBV4-1 and TRBJ1-4; a possible D gene is TRBD1 (6 bases). The CDR3 is 15 residues long. The germline V gene encodes CDR1 MGHRA and CDR2 YSYEKL. With 4 bases removed from V and 5 bases from J, the gap between germline ends came to 14 bases. The CDR3 spells CASSPWTEENEKLFF. In nucleotides, the CDR3 is TGCGCCAGCAGCCCCTGGACAGAAGAAAATGAAAAACTGTTTTTT.

The chain uses TRBV11-2 and TRBJ2-2; 7 bases fit TRBD2. V dropped 1 base and J dropped 4; count of bases not matched to a gene: 6. The CDR3 runs to 16 residues. Germline CDR1 reads SGHAT; CDR2 reads FQNNGV. Here the CDR3 DNA reads TGTGCCAGCAGCTTAGGGGGCGGGAGCGGCACCGGGGAGCTGTTTTTT. Translation: CASSLGGGSGTGELFF.

CDR3 bases: TGTGCCAGCAGTAATTGGACTAGCGCCATCAATGAGCAGTTCTTC. It codes for CASSNWTSAINEQFF. The genes are TRBV28 and TRBJ2-1, with 9 bases matching TRBD2. V shed 5 bases and J 6 bases; nucleotides not matched to a gene: 8. There are 15 residues in the CDR3. The germline CDR1 and CDR2 sequences are MDHEN and SYDVKM.

Worth noting for this clone: Other nucleotide sequences in the sample specify the same CDR3. The CDR3 reads CASSLDNEKLFF. The CDR3 DNA sequence: TGTGCCAGCAGTTTGGATAATGAAAAACTGTTTTTT. V is TRBV27 and J is TRBJ1-4; D unclear. This CDR3 has 12 amino acids. V lost 3 bases and J 4 bases, leaving 3 bases between the germline ends. Germline assignment: CDR1 MNHEY and CDR2 SMNVEV (reference sequence).

Only a few counts were recorded for this clone. The DNA for the CDR3 is TGCGCCAGCAGCCAATCTTCGGGGCAAGTCGGCAATCAGCCCCAGCATTTT. Protein: CASSQSSGQVGNQPQHF. The rearrangement uses TRBV4-1 and TRBJ1-5; TRBD1 is a possible D gene (5 bases). V lost 2 bases to trimming and J lost 2 bases, with 16 bases between them. The germline V gene has CDR1 MGHRA and CDR2 YSYEKL. The CDR3 extends over 17 amino acids.

This sequence joins TRBV19 and TRBJ1-1, with D possibly being TRBD1 (5 bases). The germline V gene encodes CDR1 LNHDA and CDR2 SQIVND (reference sequence). V was clipped by 5 bases and J by 4 bases, with 20 bases between them. The CDR3 is 16 amino acids. CDR3 sequence: CASSPPPDSRGTEAFF. The CDR3 DNA reads as TGTGCCAGTAGTCCCCCTCCCGACAGCCGGGGCACTGAAGCTTTCTTT. The variable domain in full, with the rest retrieved from reference TRBV19 and TRBJ1-1, is DGGITQSPKYLFRKEGQNVTLSCEQNLNHDAMYWYRQDPGQGLRLIYYSQIVNDFQKGDIAEGYSVSREKKESFPLTVTSAQKNPTAFYLCASSPPPDSRGTEAFFGQGTRLTVV.